These 16 T cell receptor beta chains were all obtained from the same sample, sequenced in a study of vaccination and CD4 T cells after COVID-19. Treatment reported: approximately 9-day PBMC culture with coronavirus spike peptide pools or control peptides (ViraFEST assay). With the Oncomine TCR Beta short-read assay, DNA from cultured CD4+ T cells was sequenced. One entry per CDR3 protein, called by TCRdb with MiXCR from the PCR reads. The table lists 20,000 to 25,000 distinct CDR3 sequences, roughly half of them singletons, with about 8.4% in the top ten. Their antigen targets remain unknown. The sequenced material came from CD4+ T cells from blood, cultured in vitro. The origin of the receptors is a human donor who had recovered from COVID-19.

The CDR3 nucleotides read TGTGCCAGCAGTATGTCCTACGAGCAGTACTTC. This sequence encodes CASSMSYEQYF. This chain uses TRBV6-1 with TRBJ2-7, with unresolved D. This CDR3 has 11 amino acids. With 5 bases removed from V and 1 base from J, the gap between germline ends came to 3 bases. Germline V lookup: CDR1 MNHNS, CDR2 SASEGT.

There are a few counts of this clonotype. This sequence joins TRBV2 and TRBJ1-5, with D uncertain. CDR1 is SNHLY and CDR2 is FYNNEI in the germline V gene. CDR3 length: 13 amino acids. V lost 3 bases to trimming and J lost 4 bases, with 7 bases between them. This CDR3 reads CASSDRENQPQHF. DNA of the CDR3: TGTGCCAGCAGTGATAGGGAAAATCAGCCCCAGCATTTT.

This rearrangement joins TRBV12-3 or TRBV12-4 to TRBJ2-2; TRBD1 agrees at 8 bases. This CDR3 has 15 residues. V was clipped by 3 bases and J by 4 bases; unmatched bases: 4. CDR3 sequence reads: CASSFQGASTGELFF. DNA of the CDR3: TGTGCCAGCAGTTTTCAGGGGGCGAGCACCGGGGAGCTGTTTTTT.

This chain uses TRBV5-4 with TRBJ1-6, with 8 bases that match TRBD1. This CDR3 is 14 amino acids long. Germline V gene sequence: CDR1 SGHNT, CDR2 YYREEE (reference sequence). The V segment lost 3 bases and the J segment 10 bases; nucleotides outside the gene matches: 6. The CDR3 is CASSSDRGGSPLHF. The CDR3 bases are TGTGCCAGCAGCTCTGACAGGGGAGGCTCACCCCTCCACTTT.

The V and J genes are TRBV5-4 and TRBJ2-7; unclear D gene. This CDR3 contains 14 residues. Trimming stripped 2 bases from V and 0 bases from J, with 9 bases between. From germline, CDR1 is SGHNT and CDR2 YYREEE (reference sequence). The CDR3 sequence: CASSFFGSSYEQYF. CDR3 bases: TGTGCCAGCAGCTTCTTCGGGTCCTCCTACGAGCAGTACTTC.

The chain couples TRBV24-1 to TRBJ2-2; no definite D call. The CDR3 has 13 residues. V lost 7 bases and J lost 6, with 11 bases in between. Germline CDR1 is KGHDR and CDR2 is SFDVKD. The CDR3 nucleotides are TGTGCCACCAGGGGTACCGGCGCCGGGGAGCTGTTTTTT. Protein sequence: CATRGTGAGELFF.

V is TRBV24-1 and J is TRBJ2-5; the D is unclear. V lost 4 bases and J lost 2, with 13 bases in between. There are 15 residues in the CDR3. Germline V gene lookup returns CDR1 KGHDR and CDR2 SFDVKD. The CDR3 loop is CATSDPRNLQETQYF. Here the CDR3 DNA reads TGTGCCACCAGTGACCCGCGGAACTTACAAGAGACCCAGTACTTC.

The genes are TRBV20-1 and TRBJ1-2; a possible D gene is TRBD1 (5 bases). The germline gives CDR1 DFQATT, CDR2 SNEGSKA (reference sequence). The CDR3 loop spans 15 amino acids. CDR3 in amino acids: CTLREPEAKNYGYTF. The CDR3 DNA reads as TGCACCCTCAGGGAGCCAGAAGCTAAAAACTATGGCTACACCTTC.

Only a few counts were recorded for this clonotype. The chain is built from TRBV12-3 or TRBV12-4 and TRBJ1-2; no firm D call. This CDR3 region has 13 residues. Between the trimmed V and J ends, which lost 3 bases and 4 bases, there was a span of 9 bases. The CDR3: CASSFNSLYGYTF. The CDR3 DNA is TGTGCCAGCAGTTTCAACAGCCTCTATGGCTACACCTTC.

This clonotype has more than one count but fewer than ten. The V call is TRBV6-1, the J call TRBJ1-6, with 7 bases identical to TRBD1. The J segment lost 8 bases and the V segment lost 5 bases, leaving 6 bases of the junction unmatched. The CDR3 length is 14 residues. Germline CDR1 is MNHNS and CDR2 is SASEGT. The CDR3 loop is CASSTGTEYSPLHF. The CDR3 DNA reads TGTGCCAGCAGTACCGGGACAGAGTATTCACCCCTCCACTTT.

The chain is built from TRBV4-3 and TRBJ1-5; D call uncertain. The V gene's germline CDR1 is LGHNA and CDR2 YSLEER. Trimming took off 0 bases at V and 6 bases at J, with 6 bases between the two ends. The CDR3 spans 13 residues. The CDR3 DNA is TGCGCCAGCAGCCAAGATCGGGGTCAGCCCCAGCATTTT. Encoded protein: CASSQDRGQPQHF.

V usage is TRBV15 and J usage is TRBJ2-3; no reliable D call. Germline CDR1 LNHNV, CDR2 YYDKDF (reference sequence). V was shortened by 5 bases and J by 4 bases, with 10 bases between the two germline ends. The CDR3 is 13 amino acids. CDR3 sequence (DNA): TGTGCCACCAGCCTCTCGAATGCAGATACGCAGTATTTT. Amino acid sequence: CATSLSNADTQYF.

The chain employs TRBV7-2 and TRBJ1-2; TRBD1 matches at 11 bases. Germline V gives CDR1 SGHTA, CDR2 FQGNSA. The V segment lost 5 bases and the J segment 0 bases; nucleotides outside the gene matches: 8. The CDR3 runs 17 residues. In DNA, the CDR3 is TGTGCCAGCAGCCGGACAGGGGGCGCCGGAACTAACTATGGCTACACCTTC. Its translation: CASSRTGGAGTNYGYTF.

The chain recombines TRBV28 with TRBJ2-6; D gene unclear. Germline CDR1 is MDHEN and CDR2 is SYDVKM. CDR3 length equals 16 residues. Trimming stripped 5 bases from V and 0 bases from J, with 11 bases between. The CDR3 DNA reads TGTGCCAGCAGTCCGGGCCGGCACTCTGGGGCCAACGTCCTGACTTTC. It encodes CASSPGRHSGANVLTF.

The chain carries TRBV20-1 and TRBJ2-1; D is undetermined. The germline V gene has CDR1 DFQATT and CDR2 SNEGSKA (reference sequence). CDR3 length: 10 amino acids. V gave up 4 bases and J gave up 6 bases, with 4 bases separating them. The CDR3 region has the DNA TGCAGTGCTATAAGCAATGAGCAGTTCTTC. It codes for CSAISNEQFF.

This clonotype was counted a few times. The chain joins TRBV15 to TRBJ1-5, with 8 bases lining up with TRBD1. Per germline, CDR1 LNHNV and CDR2 YYDKDF (reference sequence). V was pared by 9 bases and J by 0 bases, with 13 bases of the junction left unmatched. CDR3 length: 17 amino acids. Written as DNA, the CDR3 is TGTGCCACAGGAGGCCGACAGGGGCCGATTAGCAATCAGCCCCAGCATTTT. This codes for CATGGRQGPISNQPQHF. The complete variable domain, with remaining parts taken from reference TRBV15 and TRBJ1-5, reads DAMVIQNPRYQVTQFGKPVTLSCSQTLNHNVMYWYQQKSSQAPKLLFHYYDKDFNNEADTPDNFQSRRPNTSFCFLDIRSPGLGDTAMYLCATGGRQGPISNQPQHFGDGTRLSIL.